A selection of T cell receptor beta chains follows, all from one sample in a study of OX40 agonist ivuxolimab in advanced cancers. Using immunoSEQ multiplex PCR, the repertoire was profiled, and TCRdb retains in-frame clones only, with some absent. This table has 45,000 to 55,000 clones, 85% appearing once. Material: CD4+ or CD8+ T cells sorted from blood, obtained in a trial of the OX40 agonist ivuxolimab. These receptors all stem from an adult with an advanced solid tumor such as melanoma, head and neck, liver or kidney cancer. Each CDR3 is given with its conserved first and last residue. Each record gives: V gene, clone size, D gene, CDR3 length, J gene, CDR3 DNA, CDR3 protein. D genes are given only for firm matches. Clone size is shown for a subset of rows, as once, few, many or a class of expanded clone.

>TRBV6-1|-|-|12|TRBJ2-6
TGTGCCGCAGCGACTGGGGCCAACGTCCTGACTTTC
CAAATGANVLTF
>TRBV6-5|-|TRBD2|13|TRBJ2-1
TGTGCCAGCAGGTCTAGCGGGGGGAATGAGCAGTTCTTC
CASRSSGGNEQFF
>TRBV11-3|few|-|12|TRBJ2-7
TGTGCCAGCAGCTTAGGTTCTGGGGAGCAGTACTTC
CASSLGSGEQYF
>TRBV18|-|-|15|TRBJ1-5
TGTGCCAGCTCACGAACTGATAATAGCAATCAGCCCCAGCATTTT
CASSRTDNSNQPQHF
>TRBV11-2|-|-|14|TRBJ1-4
TGTGCCAGCAGCTTAGAGCGACAGTCTGAAAAACTGTTTTTT
CASSLERQSEKLFF
>TRBV6-6|-|-|12|TRBJ1-1
TGTGCCAGCAGTTACGGGACCTCTGAAGCTTTCTTT
CASSYGTSEAFF
>TRBV10-3|-|-|13|TRBJ2-3
TGTGCCATCAGTGAGGGAAGCACAGATACGCAGTATTTT
CAISEGSTDTQYF
>TRBV27|-|TRBD1|16|TRBJ1-5
TGTGCCAGCAGTTTCCATGTGACAGGGCGCGATCAGCCCCAGCATTTT
CASSFHVTGRDQPQHF
>TRBV19|-|-|13|TRBJ1-1
TGTGCCAGTACCGGGAGTTGGGACACTGAAGCTTTCTTT
CASTGSWDTEAFF
>TRBV2|-|-|13|TRBJ1-1
TGTGCCAGCAGTTTCAGACAGAACACTGAAGCTTTCTTT
CASSFRQNTEAFF
>TRBV19|-|-|15|TRBJ2-7
TGTGCCAGTAGTATAGGACCAGGGCCAAACTACGAGCAGTACTTC
CASSIGPGPNYEQYF
>TRBV5-1|-|TRBD2|16|TRBJ2-1
TGCGCCAGCAGCTTGGAGGCAGCGGGGGGGTACAATGAGCAGTTCTTC
CASSLEAAGGYNEQFF
>TRBV19|-|-|15|TRBJ1-5
TGTGCCAGTAGTAGCCTGACAGTTAGCAATCAGCCCCAGCATTTT
CASSSLTVSNQPQHF
>TRBV19|-|-|14|TRBJ1-4
TGTGCCAGTAAGAGACTAACAGATAATGAAAAACTGTTTTTT
CASKRLTDNEKLFF
>TRBV30|-|-|13|TRBJ1-2
TGTGCCTGGAGAAACCCTCTCGACTATGGCTACACCTTC
CAWRNPLDYGYTF
>TRBV4-1|-|-|15|TRBJ2-5
TGCGCCAGCAGCCAGAGGGGGGCCCTACAAGAGACCCAGTACTTC
CASSQRGALQETQYF
>TRBV7-9|-|TRBD2|17|TRBJ2-2
TGTGCCAGCAGCTTAGGGGTCCCAGCGGGAAGGGCCGGGGAGCTGTTTTTT
CASSLGVPAGRAGELFF
>TRBV18|-|-|15|TRBJ1-1
TGTGCCAGCTCACCACGCAAGGGTGGGAGCACTGAAGCTTTCTTT
CASSPRKGGSTEAFF
>TRBV4-2|-|TRBD2|15|TRBJ2-5
TGTGCCAGCAGCCCCTACCAGACTAGCGAAGAGACCCAGTACTTC
CASSPYQTSEETQYF
>TRBV6-5|-|-|15|TRBJ2-7
TGTGCCAGCAGTACGGGACACTCGAGCTCCTACGAGCAGTACTTC
CASSTGHSSSYEQYF
>TRBV4-1|-|-|12|TRBJ1-4
TGCGCCAGTGGGAATCGGGGTGAAAAACTGTTTTTT
CASGNRGEKLFF
>TRBV7-9|-|-|15|TRBJ1-4
TGTGCCAGCAGCCTCCTCCCGGTGGCTAATGAAAAACTGTTTTTT
CASSLLPVANEKLFF
>TRBV7-2|-|TRBD2|14|TRBJ2-7
TGTGCCAGCAGACTGGGGGGGGTGATGGTCGAGCAGTACTTC
CASRLGGVMVEQYF
>TRBV4-2|-|-|16|TRBJ2-3
TGTGCCAGCAGCCATCAGCTAGCGACTAGCACAGATACGCAGTATTTT
CASSHQLATSTDTQYF
>TRBV7-9|-|-|13|TRBJ2-7
TGTGCCAGCAGCTTCAGTATGAGAGGCGAGCAGTACTTC
CASSFSMRGEQYF